This T cell receptor beta chain was profiled in a study of human T cells and chemical hapten exposure. Study-wide background: Small pooled library volume differences chiefly drove per-sample TCR yield variation.

This clonotype appeared a few times. Antigen unknown. General study results and limits: It was expanded TCRs that formed significantly more large CDR3 similarity clusters than controls did.

As to time point: patch test 1, 2 weeks after DPC sensitization. As for treatment: therapeutic diphenylcyclopropenone sensitization with weekly scalp DPC. The donor pool consisted of alopecia patients aged 18 to 70 years, considered suitable for DPC. V was clipped by 2 bases and J by 6 bases, with 22 bases between them. This CDR3 is 17 amino acids long. Germline-derived CDR1 and CDR2 are SGHDT and YYEEEE. TCRdb ran MiXCR on the RACE reads and lists one entry per CDR3 protein. The table lists 75,000 to 90,000 distinct CDR3 sequences, around a tenth of them singletons. Sequencing used whole blood, obtained in connection with sensitization to the hapten diphenylcyclopropenone (DPC). The V gene is TRBV5-6, the J gene TRBJ2-3; D not resolved. This receptor was obtained from a woman in her 50s with alopecia areata. Some clones in this sample may be carry-over from other donors' samples. This CDR3 is CASSFWAAPLGSDTQYF. The CDR3 coding sequence is TGTGCCAGCAGCTTCTGGGCAGCGCCCCTGGGTTCCGATACGCAGTATTTT.